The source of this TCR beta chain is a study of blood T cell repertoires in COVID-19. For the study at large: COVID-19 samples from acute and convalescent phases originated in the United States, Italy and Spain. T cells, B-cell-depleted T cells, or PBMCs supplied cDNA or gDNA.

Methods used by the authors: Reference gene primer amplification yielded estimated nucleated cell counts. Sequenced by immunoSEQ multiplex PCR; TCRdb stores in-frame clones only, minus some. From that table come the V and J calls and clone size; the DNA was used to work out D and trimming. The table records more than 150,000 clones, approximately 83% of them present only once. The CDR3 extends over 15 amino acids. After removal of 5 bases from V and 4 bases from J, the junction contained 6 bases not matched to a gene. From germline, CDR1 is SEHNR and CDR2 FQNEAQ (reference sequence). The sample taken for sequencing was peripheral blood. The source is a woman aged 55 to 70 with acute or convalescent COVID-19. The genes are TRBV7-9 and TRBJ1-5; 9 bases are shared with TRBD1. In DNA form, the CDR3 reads TGTGCCAGCAGCACGGGACAGGGAAAGAATCAGCCCCAGCATTTT. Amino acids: CASSTGQGKNQPQHF.